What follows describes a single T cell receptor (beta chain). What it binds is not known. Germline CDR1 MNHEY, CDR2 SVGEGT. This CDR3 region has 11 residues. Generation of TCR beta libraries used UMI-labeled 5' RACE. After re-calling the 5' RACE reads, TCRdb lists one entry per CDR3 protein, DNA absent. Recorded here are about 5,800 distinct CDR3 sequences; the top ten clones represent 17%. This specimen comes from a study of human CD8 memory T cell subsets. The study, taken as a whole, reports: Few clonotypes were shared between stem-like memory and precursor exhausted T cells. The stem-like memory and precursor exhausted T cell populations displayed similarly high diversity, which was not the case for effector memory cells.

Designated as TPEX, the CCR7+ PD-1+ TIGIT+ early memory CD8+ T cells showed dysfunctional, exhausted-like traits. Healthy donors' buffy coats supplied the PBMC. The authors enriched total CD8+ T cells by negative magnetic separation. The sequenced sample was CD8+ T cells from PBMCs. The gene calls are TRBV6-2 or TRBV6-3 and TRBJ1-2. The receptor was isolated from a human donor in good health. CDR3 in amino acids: CATDSGYGYTF.